This TCR beta chain originates from a study of circulating CD8 cells and anti-PD-1 response in melanoma. Study summary: Anti-PD-1 was first-line therapy for about 55% of the 13 patients. Study-level findings and limits: Published repertoire comparisons used only baseline and M1 samples from a small cohort with few responders.

By share of the sample, this clonotype is medium-sized (0.01 to 0.1%). No antigen is known for it. Using approximately 16 ng of total RNA, TCR libraries were made with the QIAseq Immune Repertoire TCR panel. Via MiXCR, TCRdb re-called the reads, giving one row per CDR3 protein. This table has 400 to 650 distinct CDR3 sequences, approximately 10% appearing once. Live CD3+CD8+TCRalphabeta+ cells were sorted into four subsets by PD-1 and/or TIGIT. The CDR3 has 15 amino acids. Germline V gives CDR1 MNHNY, CDR2 SVGAGI (reference sequence). V dropped 2 bases and J dropped 11; count of bases not matched to a gene: 11.

V and J are TRBV6-6 and TRBJ2-1; 8 positions match TRBD2. The sequence came from a human donor with melanoma. The input for sequencing was CD8+ T cells from PBMCs, taken at baseline or after one month of anti-PD-1 therapy (not recorded which). As DNA, the CDR3 is TGTGCCAGCAGTTACGTCGGGGGGGAGACAAAAAAGCAGTTCTTC. Translation gives CASSYVGGETKKQFF.